Listed below are T cell receptor beta chains from one sample, sequenced in a study of blood T cell repertoires in COVID-19. Sequenced by immunoSEQ multiplex PCR; TCRdb stores in-frame clones only, minus some. The profile shows over 400,000 clones, 85% to 90% of them singletons. Sequenced material: peripheral blood. These receptors originate from a woman aged 50 to 65 with COVID-19, enrolled during active disease. Both conserved end residues are part of each CDR3. A D gene is named only where the DNA matches it firmly. Only part of the rows carry a size: once, few, many, or a class if the clone is expanded.

d_gene	j_gene	v_gene	abundance	CDR3nt	CDR3aa
NA	TRBJ1-1	TRBV11-3	NA	TGTGCCAGCAGCTTAGATAGGGAGGGAGGAGCTTTCTTT	CASSLDREGGAFF
NA	TRBJ2-3	TRBV19	NA	TGTGCCAGTAGTATCTGGAGGGACAGAGCCACAGATACGCAGTATTTT	CASSIWRDRATDTQYF
NA	TRBJ2-5	TRBV11-2	NA	TGTGCCAGCCAGGGTGCAACAGGGTTTGGGACCCAGTACTTC	CASQGATGFGTQYF
TRBD1	TRBJ1-4	TRBV27	NA	TGTGCCAGCAGCCTGACAGGGGGAAGGAATGAAAAACTGTTTTTT	CASSLTGGRNEKLFF
TRBD1	TRBJ2-2	TRBV5-1	NA	TGCGCCAGCAGCTTCACCCAGGGGGCTTCGGGGGAGCTGTTTTTT	CASSFTQGASGELFF
TRBD2	TRBJ2-2	TRBV5-1	NA	TGCGCCAGCAGCCGTGGACTAGCGGGGGCCCGGAACACCGGGGAGCTGTTTTTT	CASSRGLAGARNTGELFF
NA	TRBJ1-4	TRBV11-2	NA	TGTGCCAGCAGCCTGGGGGGGGAAAAACTGTTTTTT	CASSLGGEKLFF
TRBD1	TRBJ1-2	TRBV28	NA	TGTGCCAGCAGTTTATCAGTAGGGACAGGGGGCGCTCATGGCTACACCTTC	CASSLSVGTGGAHGYTF
NA	TRBJ1-2	TRBV4-1	NA	TGCGCCAGCTCCGGGGAGACACGAGGCGGCTACACCTTC	CASSGETRGGYTF
TRBD1	TRBJ2-2	TRBV10-1	NA	TGCGCCAGCAGTGAATGGACAGGGGACTACTCGAACACCGGGGAGCTGTTTTTT	CASSEWTGDYSNTGELFF
NA	TRBJ2-6	TRBV3-1/TRBV3-2	NA	TGTGCCAGCAGCCAAGGTACGGGGACTGGGGCCAACGTCCTGACTTTC	CASSQGTGTGANVLTF
TRBD1	TRBJ1-5	TRBV18	NA	TGTGCCAGCTCAGATGGCTCACAGGGGTTTAATCAGCCCCAGCATTTT	CASSDGSQGFNQPQHF
NA	TRBJ1-1	TRBV30	NA	TGTGCCTGGAGTCTCACAAACCAGAACACTGAAGCTTTCTTT	CAWSLTNQNTEAFF
NA	TRBJ1-2	TRBV30	NA	TGTGCCTGGAGTGCATGGACTGAAGCTAACTATGGCTACACCTTC	CAWSAWTEANYGYTF
TRBD2	TRBJ2-3	TRBV3-1/TRBV3-2	NA	TGTGCCAGCAGCCAACCGACTAGCGGGGTCTTAGATACGCAGTATTTT	CASSQPTSGVLDTQYF
NA	TRBJ2-7	TRBV29-1	NA	TGCAGCGTTGTACTTGGGGGCGCGGACCGCGAGCAGTACTTC	CSVVLGGADREQYF
NA	TRBJ2-3	TRBV5-1	NA	TGCGCCAGCAGCTTGTCGGGAACCACAGATACGCAGTATTTT	CASSLSGTTDTQYF
TRBD1	TRBJ1-2	TRBV6-1	NA	TGTGCCAGCAGTGTAGGGGCGACAGGGTACGGCTATGGCTACACCTTC	CASSVGATGYGYGYTF
TRBD2	TRBJ2-3	TRBV3-1/TRBV3-2	NA	TGTGCCAGCAGCCAAGGGCAGCGGGGGGGCCGAGATACGCAGTATTTT	CASSQGQRGGRDTQYF
NA	TRBJ2-5	TRBV5-1	NA	TGCGCCAGCAGCAGCACCCAGGGTTCTTTGGGGACCCAGTACTTC	CASSSTQGSLGTQYF
NA	TRBJ1-1	TRBV18	NA	TGTGCCAGCTCACCTACAGATAACACTGAAGCTTTCTTT	CASSPTDNTEAFF
NA	TRBJ1-2	TRBV24-1	few	TGTGCCACCAGTGATTCTGTCTTGGGGGGGCGTTACACCTTC	CATSDSVLGGRYTF
NA	TRBJ2-7	TRBV2	NA	TGTGCCAGCAGTGAGTATGGCGGGGCCTCCTACGAGCAGTACTTC	CASSEYGGASYEQYF
TRBD1	TRBJ2-7	TRBV6-5	NA	TGTGCCAGCAGGGGGACAGGGGGTCCCTACGAGCAGTACTTC	CASRGTGGPYEQYF
NA	TRBJ2-2	TRBV7-9	NA	TGTGCCAGCAGCTTACACGGGGAGCTGTTTTTT	CASSLHGELFF
NA	TRBJ1-1	TRBV6-5	NA	TGTGCCAGCTCCAGAGGGACGGGGGGGACTGAAGCTTTCTTT	CASSRGTGGTEAFF
TRBD1	TRBJ1-5	TRBV6-5	NA	TGTGCCAGCAGTTTCCGACAGGGTACTCAGCCCCAGCATTTT	CASSFRQGTQPQHF
TRBD1	TRBJ2-7	TRBV18	NA	TGTGCCAGCTCACCCGGGACAGGGGTCGAGCAGTACTTC	CASSPGTGVEQYF
NA	TRBJ1-4	TRBV3-1/TRBV3-2	NA	TGTGCCAGCAGCCAACTTCAGACAGCCGAAAAACTGTTTTTT	CASSQLQTAEKLFF
TRBD1	TRBJ1-2	TRBV4-1	NA	TGCGCCAGCAGCCAAGAATCTTCAGGGGGCGATGGCTACACCTTC	CASSQESSGGDGYTF
NA	TRBJ1-4	TRBV18	NA	TGTGCCAGCTCACCTCAGGGAAGTAATGAAAAACTGTTTTTT	CASSPQGSNEKLFF
NA	TRBJ2-5	TRBV30	NA	TGTGCCTGGAGTAGCTCTAGAGAGACCCAGTACTTC	CAWSSSRETQYF
NA	TRBJ1-2	TRBV27	NA	TGTGCCAGCAGCCAACTAGGGTCAGGGGCCATCTATGGCTACACCTTC	CASSQLGSGAIYGYTF
TRBD1	TRBJ1-2	TRBV30	once	TGTGCCTGGAGAATGGACAGGGGAGAGTACTATGGCTACACCTTC	CAWRMDRGEYYGYTF
TRBD1	TRBJ2-1	TRBV15	NA	TGTGCCACCAGCAGGCTCGGGACAGCCTACAATGAGCAGTTCTTC	CATSRLGTAYNEQFF
NA	TRBJ1-2	TRBV4-1	NA	TGCGCCAGCAGCCAAGTGGGCCAAATCGCTGGCTACACCTTC	CASSQVGQIAGYTF
NA	TRBJ2-5	TRBV20-1	NA	TGCAGTGCTAGTTCAGGGTCAGAGACCCAGTACTTC	CSASSGSETQYF
TRBD1	TRBJ1-1	TRBV6-2/TRBV6-3	NA	TGTGCCAGCAGTTCTACAGGGGGGGTGAACACTGAAGCTTTCTTT	CASSSTGGVNTEAFF
NA	TRBJ2-7	TRBV27	NA	TGTGCCAGCAGTTCCCGACTAAGCGGCTACGAGCAGTACTTC	CASSSRLSGYEQYF
NA	TRBJ2-1	TRBV6-5	NA	TGTGCCAGCAGTCTGCAGGGAAGCGATGAGCAGTTCTTC	CASSLQGSDEQFF
NA	TRBJ2-3	TRBV29-1	NA	TGCAGCGTTGAAGATCCGGGTGGGTCAACAGATACGCAGTATTTT	CSVEDPGGSTDTQYF
NA	TRBJ2-1	TRBV7-8	NA	TGTGCCAGCAGCTTAGTCCGGGCGGGGTCCCTTTCTCACAATGAGCAGTTCTTC	CASSLVRAGSLSHNEQFF
TRBD2	TRBJ2-3	TRBV6-5	NA	TGTGCCAGCACCATTAGCGGGGGGGCGGATACGCAGTATTTT	CASTISGGADTQYF
TRBD2	TRBJ2-7	TRBV4-1	few	TGCGCCAGCAGCCAAGTTGATATGGGACTAGCGGCCCACGAGCAGTACTTC	CASSQVDMGLAAHEQYF
NA	TRBJ1-1	TRBV24-1	NA	TGTGCCACCAGTGATTCAGGGTTCGACGCTTTCTTT	CATSDSGFDAFF
NA	TRBJ1-1	TRBV5-8	NA	TGTGCCAGCCTCGCCTCGGCTGAAGCTTTCTTT	CASLASAEAFF
NA	TRBJ1-6	TRBV30	NA	TGTGCCTGGAGTTCCCACCGGGGGAATTCACCCCTCCACTTT	CAWSSHRGNSPLHF
NA	TRBJ2-3	TRBV11-2	NA	TGTGCCAGCAGCTTAGGGCTAGCGCGTGCAGATACGCAGTATTTT	CASSLGLARADTQYF
TRBD1	TRBJ2-1	TRBV7-3	NA	TGTGCCAGCAGCCCAACAGGGGGCCCTGGCGATGAGCAGTTCTTC	CASSPTGGPGDEQFF
NA	TRBJ1-1	TRBV6-1	NA	TGTGCCAGCAGTGAAGCGCTTCGCAGGAACACTGAAGCTTTCTTT	CASSEALRRNTEAFF
NA	TRBJ1-2	TRBV11-2	NA	TGTGCCAGTAGGGAGGGTCCCGGCTACACCTTC	CASREGPGYTF
TRBD2	TRBJ2-1	TRBV30	NA	TGTGCCTGGAGTGTGGGACTAGCGGGTGATGAGCAGTTCTTC	CAWSVGLAGDEQFF